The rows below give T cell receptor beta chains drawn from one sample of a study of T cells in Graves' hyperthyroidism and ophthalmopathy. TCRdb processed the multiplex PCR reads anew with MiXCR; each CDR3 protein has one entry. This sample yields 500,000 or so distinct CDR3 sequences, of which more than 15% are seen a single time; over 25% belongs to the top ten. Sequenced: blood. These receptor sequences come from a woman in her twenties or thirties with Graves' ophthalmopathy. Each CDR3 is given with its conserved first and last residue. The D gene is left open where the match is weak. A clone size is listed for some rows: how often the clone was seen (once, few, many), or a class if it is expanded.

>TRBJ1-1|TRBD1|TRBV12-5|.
CASGLVQGRTEAFF
TGTGCTAGTGGTTTGGTACAGGGGAGGACTGAAGCTTTCTTT
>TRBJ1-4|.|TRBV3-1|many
CASSARAPNEKLFF
TGTGCCAGCAGCGCCCGGGCACCTAATGAAAAACTGTTTTTT
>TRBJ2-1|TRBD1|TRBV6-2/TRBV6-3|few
CASSWTGTGFSHEQFF
TGTGCCAGCAGTTGGACCGGGACAGGGTTCTCCCATGAGCAGTTCTTC
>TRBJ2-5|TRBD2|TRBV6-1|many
CASSDAIAGGLETQYF
TGTGCCAGCAGTGATGCTATAGCGGGAGGGCTGGAGACCCAGTACTTC
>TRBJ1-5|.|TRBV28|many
CASSLSPDGQPQHF
TGTGCCAGCAGTTTAAGTCCAGACGGGCAGCCCCAGCATTTT
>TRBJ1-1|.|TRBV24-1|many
CATSDRQYDTEAFF
TGTGCCACCAGTGATCGGCAGTACGACACTGAAGCTTTCTTT
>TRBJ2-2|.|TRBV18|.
CASSPPDATGELFF
TGTGCCAGCTCACCACCGGACGCGACCGGGGAGCTGTTTTTT
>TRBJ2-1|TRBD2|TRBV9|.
CASSVDLAGNDEQFF
TGTGCCAGCAGCGTAGATCTAGCGGGAAATGATGAGCAGTTCTTC
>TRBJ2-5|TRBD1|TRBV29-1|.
CSVEQGARETQYF
TGCAGCGTTGAACAGGGGGCTAGAGAGACCCAGTACTTC
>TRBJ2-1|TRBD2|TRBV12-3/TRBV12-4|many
CASSSRLAGTLHNEQFF
TGTGCCAGCAGTTCCAGACTAGCGGGAACTCTACACAATGAGCAGTTCTTC
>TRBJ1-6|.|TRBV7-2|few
CASSLGGTNVSPLHF
TGTGCCAGCAGCTTAGGTGGGACGAACGTGTCACCCCTCCACTTT
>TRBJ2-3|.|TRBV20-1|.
CSASIGGDAVDTQYF
TGCAGTGCTAGTATAGGGGGAGACGCTGTAGATACGCAGTATTTT
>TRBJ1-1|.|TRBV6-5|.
CASSSWGPQRKTEAFF
TGTGCCAGCAGTTCGTGGGGCCCACAGAGGAAAACTGAAGCTTTCTTT
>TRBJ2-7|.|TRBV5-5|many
CASSLGNGEQYF
TGTGCCAGCAGCTTGGGGAATGGTGAGCAGTACTTC
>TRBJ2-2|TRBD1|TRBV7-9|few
CASSARGTGRNTGELFF
TGTGCCAGCAGCGCCCGCGGGACAGGGAGGAACACCGGGGAGCTGTTTTTT
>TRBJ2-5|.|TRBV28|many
CASSFVRGQETQYF
TGTGCCAGCAGTTTCGTACGGGGACAAGAGACCCAGTACTTC
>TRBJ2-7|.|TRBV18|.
CASTLRTDYHSYEQYF
TGTGCCAGCACACTAAGGACAGACTACCACTCCTACGAGCAGTACTTC
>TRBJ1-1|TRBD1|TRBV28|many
CASSFSPYAGGTEAFF
TGTGCCAGCAGTTTTAGTCCGTATGCAGGGGGCACTGAAGCTTTCTTT
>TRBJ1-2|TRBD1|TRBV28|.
CASSPGTGGWGYTF
TGTGCCAGCAGTCCGGGGACAGGGGGCTGGGGCTACACCTTC
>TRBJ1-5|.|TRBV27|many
CASSLSFGQGGNQPQHF
TGTGCCAGCAGTTTATCGTTTGGCCAGGGAGGGAATCAGCCCCAGCATTTT
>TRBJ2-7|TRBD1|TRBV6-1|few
CASRPGQGGSDEQYF
TGTGCCAGCAGACCCGGACAGGGTGGTTCGGACGAGCAGTACTTC
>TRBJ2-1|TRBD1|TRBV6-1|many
CASRPSGQGFYEQFF
TGTGCCAGCAGACCCTCCGGACAGGGGTTTTATGAGCAGTTCTTC
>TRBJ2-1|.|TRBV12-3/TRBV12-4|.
CASTPEDSGEQFF
TGTGCCAGCACCCCGGAGGACTCGGGCGAGCAGTTCTTC
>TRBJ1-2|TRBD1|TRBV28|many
CASSRQGLRYGYTF
TGTGCCAGCAGCCGACAGGGGTTACGATATGGCTACACCTTC
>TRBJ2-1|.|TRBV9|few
CASSPGPKSSYNEQFF
TGTGCCAGCAGCCCAGGGCCTAAAAGCTCCTACAATGAGCAGTTCTTC
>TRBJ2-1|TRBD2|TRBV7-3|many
CASSLVGLAGGINEQFF
TGTGCCAGCAGCTTAGTGGGACTAGCGGGGGGAATCAATGAGCAGTTCTTC
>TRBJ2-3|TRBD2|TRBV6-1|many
CASSERGGDTDTQYF
TGTGCCAGCAGTGAACGGGGAGGGGACACAGATACGCAGTATTTT
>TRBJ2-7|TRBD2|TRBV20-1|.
CSASSGGRAYEQYF
TGCAGTGCTAGTTCTGGCGGGAGGGCGTACGAGCAGTACTTC
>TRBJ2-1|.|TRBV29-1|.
CSVTSQEPSAYNEQFF
TGCAGCGTCACCTCGCAGGAACCCTCTGCCTACAATGAGCAGTTCTTC
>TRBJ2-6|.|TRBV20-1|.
CSARDEGSSGANVLTF
TGCAGTGCTAGAGATGAAGGCAGCTCTGGGGCCAACGTCCTGACTTTC
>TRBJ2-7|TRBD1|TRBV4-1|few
CASSHGRGQVGEQYF
TGCGCCAGCAGCCACGGCCGGGGACAGGTTGGCGAGCAGTACTTC
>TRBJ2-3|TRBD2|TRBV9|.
CASSVGTSGSTDTQYF
TGTGCCAGCAGCGTAGGGACTAGCGGGAGCACAGATACGCAGTATTTT